These 26 T cell receptor beta chains share one sample of origin, sequenced in a study of blood T cell repertoires in COVID-19. Generated by immunoSEQ multiplex PCR, the TCRdb table keeps only in-frame clones and is missing some. The sample lists 180,000 or so clones, 85% to 90% occurring once. The specimen was PBMCs or T cells enriched from blood (not recorded which). The receptors were sampled from a woman in her thirties or forties with acute COVID-19.

This clone was seen once. This chain joins TRBV19 and TRBJ1-1, with TRBD1 matching over 11 bases. Looked up from germline, CDR1 is LNHDA and CDR2 is SQIVND (reference sequence). CDR3 length equals 16 residues. V was clipped by 5 bases and J by 1 base; unmatched bases: 6. CDR3 amino acids: CASSPWTGGGNTEAFF. CDR3 coding DNA: TGTGCCAGTAGTCCGTGGACAGGGGGCGGGAACACTGAAGCTTTCTTT.

The chain couples TRBV18 to TRBJ2-1; possible D gene TRBD2, 6 bases. The CDR3 sequence is 13 residues long. Germline values: CDR1 KGHSH, CDR2 LQKENI. The V gene lost 5 bases and the J gene lost 8 bases, with 13 bases spanning the gap. The CDR3, as DNA: TGTGCCAGCTCATCCCATAGCGGCGATGAGCAGTTCTTC. This encodes CASSSHSGDEQFF.

The rearrangement joins TRBV19 to TRBJ2-1; TRBD1 aligns across 7 bases. Germline values: CDR1 LNHDA, CDR2 SQIVND (reference sequence). The CDR3 is made up of 15 amino acids. V lost 3 bases, J lost 5 bases, and 7 bases stayed unmatched. The CDR3 protein is CASSIVGQLNNEQFF. The CDR3 nucleotides are TGTGCCAGTAGTATTGTGGGACAGCTTAACAATGAGCAGTTCTTC.

The chain is built from TRBV18 and TRBJ2-1; 13 bases align to TRBD2. Germline V gene lookup returns CDR1 KGHSH and CDR2 LQKENI. There are 18 residues in the CDR3. After removal of 1 base from V and 3 bases from J, the junction contained 6 bases not matched to a gene. CDR3 loop: CASSPRGTSGAFYNEQFF. CDR3 bases: TGTGCCAGCTCACCACGTGGGACTAGCGGGGCCTTCTACAATGAGCAGTTCTTC.

The chain carries TRBV2 and TRBJ2-1; 14 bases are shared with TRBD2. V lost 5 bases to trimming and J lost 9 bases; unmatched junction nucleotides: 12. Germline values: CDR1 SNHLY, CDR2 FYNNEI. The CDR3 extends over 17 amino acids. CDR3 bases: TGTGCCAGCAGTAACGAAAAAGGACTAGCGGGGGGAGGTGAGCAGTTCTTC. Translating it yields CASSNEKGLAGGGEQFF.

V is TRBV6-1 and J is TRBJ1-1, with 9 bases lining up with TRBD1. CDR3 length: 16 amino acids. The germline V gene has CDR1 MNHNS and CDR2 SASEGT. The J segment lost 6 bases and the V segment lost 4 bases, leaving 12 bases of the junction unmatched. The CDR3 coding sequence is TGTGCCAGCAGTGTTACCCCGGGACAGGGAAAGCCTGAAGCTTTCTTT. It codes for CASSVTPGQGKPEAFF.

The chain uses TRBV6-5 and TRBJ1-1; D might be TRBD1 (6 bases). Germline values: CDR1 MNHEY, CDR2 SVGAGI. V shed 6 bases and J shed 3 bases, with 11 bases lying between them. The CDR3 has 13 amino acids. CDR3 amino acids: CASSQNRDTEAFF. CDR3 bases: TGTGCCAGCAGCCAGAACAGGGACACTGAAGCTTTCTTT.

This chain connects TRBV28 to TRBJ2-7; 7 positions agree with TRBD1. V lost 3 bases to trimming and J lost 4 bases; unmatched junction nucleotides: 12. The CDR3 contains 16 residues. Germline CDR1 MDHEN, CDR2 SYDVKM. The DNA of the CDR3 is TGTGCCAGCAGTTTCCGTCTTACACGACAGGGTTACGAGCAGTACTTC. Protein product: CASSFRLTRQGYEQYF.

The chain recombines TRBV27 with TRBJ1-1; D gene unclear. This CDR3 is 14 amino acids long. The V end lost 3 bases, the J end lost 11 bases, and 19 bases lay between the germline ends. Germline values: CDR1 MNHEY, CDR2 SMNVEV (reference sequence). This CDR3 is CASSFDTYPREAFF. CDR3 DNA sequence: TGTGCCAGCAGTTTCGACACATATCCGAGGGAGGCTTTCTTT.

This rearrangement joins TRBV9 to TRBJ1-1; possible D gene TRBD1, 5 bases. The germline CDR1 and CDR2 sequences are SGDLS and YYNGEE. The CDR3 sequence is 14 residues long. With 3 bases removed from V and 0 bases from J, the gap between germline ends came to 9 bases. CDR3 nucleotides: TGTGCCAGCAGCGCCAGGGTGGTGAACACTGAAGCTTTCTTT. This translates into CASSARVVNTEAFF. Full variable domain (missing parts from reference TRBV9 and TRBJ1-1): DSGVTQTPKHLITATGQRVTLRCSPRSGDLSVYWYQQSLDQGLQFLIQYYNGEERAKGNILERFSAQQFPDLHSELNLSSLELGDSALYFCASSARVVNTEAFFGQGTRLTVV.

V and J are TRBV4-2 and TRBJ2-3; D is possibly TRBD2 (5 bases). V gave up 4 bases and J gave up 4 bases, with 15 bases separating them. The germline V gene encodes CDR1 LGHNA and CDR2 YNFKEQ. CDR3 length: 15 amino acids. The chain's CDR3 is CASSPTPLAADTQYF. CDR3 bases: TGTGCCAGCAGCCCTACCCCCCTAGCTGCAGATACGCAGTATTTT.

V usage is TRBV2 and J usage is TRBJ1-4; 7 bases agree with TRBD1. V shed 5 bases and J 7 bases; nucleotides not matched to a gene: 4. The CDR3 sequence is 13 residues long. Germline CDR1 reads SNHLY; CDR2 reads FYNNEI. CDR3 residues: CASSRQGREKLFF. The CDR3 DNA is TGTGCCAGCAGTAGACAGGGCCGTGAAAAACTGTTTTTT.

The genes are TRBV5-1 and TRBJ2-5; 10 bases align to TRBD2. With V trimmed by 3 bases and J by 4 bases, 15 bases remained unmatched. Germline loops: CDR1 SGHRS, CDR2 YFSETQ. The CDR3 totals 18 residues. CDR3 coding DNA: TGCGCCAGCAGCTCCGGATCGCCAGCGGGGGGGCGGCGAGAGACCCAGTACTTC. Translation: CASSSGSPAGGRRETQYF.

The chain employs TRBV19 and TRBJ2-1; tentatively, D is TRBD2 (5 bases). CDR1 is LNHDA and CDR2 is SQIVND in the germline V gene (reference sequence). V was clipped by 4 bases and J by 4 bases, with 17 bases between them. CDR3 length: 16 amino acids. The CDR3 sequence: CASSTEARWTYNEQFF. As DNA, the CDR3 is TGTGCCAGTAGTACAGAGGCCCGCTGGACTTACAATGAGCAGTTCTTC.

The genes are TRBV30 and TRBJ1-2; D is unclear. Trimming pared 2 bases from V and 8 bases from J, leaving 15 bases between. CDR3 length: 13 amino acids. CDR1 GTSNPN and CDR2 SVGIG come from the germline V gene (reference sequence). Here the CDR3 reads CAWSSDTALGYTF. DNA for the CDR3: TGTGCCTGGAGTTCAGACACCGCCTTGGGCTACACCTTC. Looking up the rest from reference TRBV30 and TRBJ1-2 gives the full variable domain: SQTIHQWPATLVQPVGSPLSLECTVEGTSNPNLYWYRQAAGRGLQLLFYSVGIGQISSEVPQNLSASRPQDRQFILSSKKLLLSDSGFYLCAWSSDTALGYTFGSGTRLTVV.

The V call is TRBV25-1, the J call TRBJ1-6, with 8 positions matching TRBD1. V dropped 2 bases and J dropped 10; count of bases not matched to a gene: 4. The CDR3 has 14 amino acids. CDR1 is MGHDK, CDR2 SYGVNS, per germline. The DNA for the CDR3 is TGTGCCAGCAGTGAAACAGGGGGTCGATCACCCCTCCACTTT. Its translation: CASSETGGRSPLHF. Complete variable domain (other parts from reference TRBV25-1 and TRBJ1-6): EADIYQTPRYLVIGTGKKITLECSQTMGHDKMYWYQQDPGMELHLIHYSYGVNSTEKGDLSSESTVSRIRTEHFPLTLESARPSHTSQYLCASSETGGRSPLHFGNGTRLTVT.

V is TRBV6-4 and J is TRBJ1-1, with D maybe TRBD1 (5 bases). The germline V gene encodes CDR1 MRHNA and CDR2 SNTAGT. This CDR3 contains 14 residues. V lost 2 bases and J lost 7, with 14 bases in between. This CDR3 is CASSDRQGGNEAFF. In nucleotides, the CDR3 is TGTGCCAGCAGTGACAGGCAGGGAGGGAATGAAGCTTTCTTT.

The chain has TRBV10-2 and TRBJ2-6; 7 positions agree with TRBD2. The V gene end was trimmed by 2 bases and the J gene end by 0 bases; junction bases not matched to a gene: 7. Germline V gene data show CDR1 as WSHSY and CDR2 as SAAADI. This CDR3 comprises 18 residues. The CDR3 spells CASSEVGGGSSGANVLTF. The CDR3 DNA is TGCGCCAGCAGTGAGGTTGGCGGGGGTAGCTCTGGGGCCAACGTCCTGACTTTC.

This clone was observed a handful of times. The chain employs TRBV7-2 and TRBJ1-4; 12 bases align to TRBD1. V dropped 7 bases and J dropped 7; count of bases not matched to a gene: 13. From germline, CDR1 is SGHTA and CDR2 FQGNSA. The length of the CDR3 is 17 residues. In nucleotides, the CDR3 is TGTGCCAGCACCCGCACCGGGACAGGGGGCACGGGTGAAAAACTGTTTTTT. The encoded protein is CASTRTGTGGTGEKLFF.

The gene calls are TRBV27 and TRBJ2-1; 10 nucleotides agree with TRBD1. V dropped 2 bases and J dropped 9; count of bases not matched to a gene: 4. CDR1 and CDR2 from the germline V gene are MNHEY and SMNVEV (reference sequence). The CDR3 is 14 residues long. The CDR3 protein is CASSLGTGVTEQFF. The CDR3 coding sequence is TGTGCCAGCAGTTTAGGGACAGGGGTCACTGAGCAGTTCTTC.

The chain joins TRBV9 to TRBJ2-1; TRBD2 is a possible D gene (5 bases). This CDR3 contains 14 residues. Trimming left V 3 bases short and J 0 bases short, with 7 bases between. The germline V gene has CDR1 SGDLS and CDR2 YYNGEE. CDR3 residues: CASSGGSSYNEQFF. CDR3 nucleotide sequence: TGTGCCAGCAGCGGTGGGAGCTCCTACAATGAGCAGTTCTTC. Supplemented by reference TRBV9 and TRBJ2-1, the full variable domain reads DSGVTQTPKHLITATGQRVTLRCSPRSGDLSVYWYQQSLDQGLQFLIQYYNGEERAKGNILERFSAQQFPDLHSELNLSSLELGDSALYFCASSGGSSYNEQFFGPGTRLTVL.

This chain links TRBV15 with TRBJ2-6; maybe TRBD1 (5 bases). The germline gives CDR1 LNHNV, CDR2 YYDKDF (reference sequence). V lost 1 base and J 3 bases, leaving 7 bases between the germline ends. The CDR3 is made up of 15 amino acids. The CDR3 spells CATSRGGVGANVLTF. The CDR3 DNA sequence: TGTGCCACCAGCAGAGGGGGCGTTGGGGCCAACGTCCTGACTTTC.

J is TRBJ2-3 and V is TRBV5-1, with D perhaps TRBD1 (5 bases). Germline loops: CDR1 SGHRS, CDR2 YFSETQ. V lost 0 bases to trimming and J lost 5 bases, with 13 bases between them. CDR3 length equals 15 residues. The CDR3 protein is CASSLEWGTGDTQYF. The CDR3 nucleotides are TGCGCCAGCAGCTTGGAATGGGGAACAGGAGATACGCAGTATTTT.

The rearrangement links TRBV4-1 to TRBJ2-1; tentatively, D is TRBD1 (6 bases). This CDR3 region has 16 residues. Trimming removed 0 bases from V and 5 bases from J, with 14 bases in between. Germline values: CDR1 MGHRA, CDR2 YSYEKL. The CDR3 reads CASSQELQGTDNEQFF. CDR3 bases: TGCGCCAGCAGCCAAGAGCTTCAGGGGACCGACAATGAGCAGTTCTTC.

The table lists this clone with a count of one. CDR3 bases: TGTGCCAGCACCTCGGCGACAGGGGCCGATTACGCGAACACCGGGGAGCTGTTTTTT. Encoded protein: CASTSATGADYANTGELFF. The chain is built from TRBV28 and TRBJ2-2, with 8 bases that match TRBD1. This CDR3 is built from 19 residues. Germline loops: CDR1 MDHEN, CDR2 SYDVKM. The ends lost 7 bases at V and 0 bases at J; junction bases unmatched: 16.

The V and J genes are TRBV24-1 and TRBJ1-2; TRBD1 agrees at 9 bases. Losses at the gene ends were 4 bases for V and 5 bases for J; bases not matched to a gene: 10. Germline V lookup: CDR1 KGHDR, CDR2 SFDVKD. The CDR3 sequence is 16 residues long. Here the CDR3 DNA reads TGTGCCACCAGTGACTCCAGGACAGGGGCCTTTTATGGCTACACCTTC. It specifies CATSDSRTGAFYGYTF.